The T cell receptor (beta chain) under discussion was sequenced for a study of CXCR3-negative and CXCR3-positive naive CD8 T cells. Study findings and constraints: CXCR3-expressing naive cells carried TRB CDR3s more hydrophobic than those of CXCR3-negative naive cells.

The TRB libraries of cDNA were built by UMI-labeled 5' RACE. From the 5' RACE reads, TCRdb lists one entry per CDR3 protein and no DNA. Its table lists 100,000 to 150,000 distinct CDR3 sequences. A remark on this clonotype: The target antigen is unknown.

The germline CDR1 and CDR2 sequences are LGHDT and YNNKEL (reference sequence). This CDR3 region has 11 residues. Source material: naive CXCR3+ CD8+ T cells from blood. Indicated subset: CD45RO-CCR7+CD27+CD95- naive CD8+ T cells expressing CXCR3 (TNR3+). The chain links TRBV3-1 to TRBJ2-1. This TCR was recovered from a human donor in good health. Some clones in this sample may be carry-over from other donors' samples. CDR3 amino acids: CASSQEDEQFF.